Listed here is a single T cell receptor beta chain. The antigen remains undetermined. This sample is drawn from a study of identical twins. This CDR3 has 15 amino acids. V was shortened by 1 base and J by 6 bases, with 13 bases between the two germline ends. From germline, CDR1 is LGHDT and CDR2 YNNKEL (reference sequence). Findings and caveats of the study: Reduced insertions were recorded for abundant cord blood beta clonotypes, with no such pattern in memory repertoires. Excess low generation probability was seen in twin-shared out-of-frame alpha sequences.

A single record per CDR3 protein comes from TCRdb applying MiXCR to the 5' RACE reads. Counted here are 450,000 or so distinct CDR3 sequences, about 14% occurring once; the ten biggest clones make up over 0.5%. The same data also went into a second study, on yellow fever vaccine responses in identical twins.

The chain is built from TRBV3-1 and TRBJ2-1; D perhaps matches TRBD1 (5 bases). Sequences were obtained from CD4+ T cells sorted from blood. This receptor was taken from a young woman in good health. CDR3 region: CASSQAPGSGNEQFF. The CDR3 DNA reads TGTGCCAGCAGCCAAGCGCCAGGGTCGGGCAATGAGCAGTTCTTC.